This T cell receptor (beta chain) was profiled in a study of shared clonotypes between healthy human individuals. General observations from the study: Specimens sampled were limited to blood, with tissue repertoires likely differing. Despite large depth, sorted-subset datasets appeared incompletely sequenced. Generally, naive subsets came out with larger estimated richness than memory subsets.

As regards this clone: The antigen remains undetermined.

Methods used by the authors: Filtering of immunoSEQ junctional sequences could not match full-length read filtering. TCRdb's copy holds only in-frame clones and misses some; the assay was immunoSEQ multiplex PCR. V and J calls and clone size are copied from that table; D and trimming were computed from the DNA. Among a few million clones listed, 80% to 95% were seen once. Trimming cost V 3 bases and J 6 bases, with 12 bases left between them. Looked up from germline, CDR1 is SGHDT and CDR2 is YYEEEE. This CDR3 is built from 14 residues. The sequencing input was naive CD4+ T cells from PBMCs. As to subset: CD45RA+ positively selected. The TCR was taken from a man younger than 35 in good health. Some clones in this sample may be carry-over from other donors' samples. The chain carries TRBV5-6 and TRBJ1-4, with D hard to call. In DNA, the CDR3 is TGTGCCAGCAGCTCACGGCGCGTCGATGAAAAACTGTTTTTT. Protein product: CASSSRRVDEKLFF.